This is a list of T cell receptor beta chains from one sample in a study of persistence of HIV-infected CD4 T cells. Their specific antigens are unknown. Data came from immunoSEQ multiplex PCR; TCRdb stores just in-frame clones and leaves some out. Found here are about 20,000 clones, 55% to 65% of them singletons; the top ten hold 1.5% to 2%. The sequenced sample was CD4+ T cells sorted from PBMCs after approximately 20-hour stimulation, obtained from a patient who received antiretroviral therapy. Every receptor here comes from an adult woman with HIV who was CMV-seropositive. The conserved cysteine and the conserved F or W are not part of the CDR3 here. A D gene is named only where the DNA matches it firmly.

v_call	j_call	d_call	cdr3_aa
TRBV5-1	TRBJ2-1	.	ASSLGQANNEQF
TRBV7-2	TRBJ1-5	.	ASSPEILESNQPQH
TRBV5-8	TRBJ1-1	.	ASSLSRRGRNTEAF
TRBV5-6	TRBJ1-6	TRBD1	ASSFTGGYSPLH
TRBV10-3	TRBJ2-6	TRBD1	AISRDRGLGANVLT
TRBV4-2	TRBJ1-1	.	ASSEAFPPRAF
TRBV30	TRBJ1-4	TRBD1	ACRDRGPANEKLF
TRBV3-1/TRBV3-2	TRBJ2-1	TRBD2	ASSQASGGGSSF
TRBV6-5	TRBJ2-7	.	ASSSRQVEQY
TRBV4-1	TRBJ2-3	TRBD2	ASSQELGEGRDTQY
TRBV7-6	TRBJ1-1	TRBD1	ASSLRQGMNTEAF
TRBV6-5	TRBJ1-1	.	ASSKGHRNEAF
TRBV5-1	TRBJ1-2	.	ASSLGQRSYGYT
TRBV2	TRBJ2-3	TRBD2	ASSARTSGGTDTQY
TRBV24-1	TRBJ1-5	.	ATSGGALGQPQH
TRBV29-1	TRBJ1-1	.	SAVPSGASTEAF
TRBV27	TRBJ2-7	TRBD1	ASSWTGLSYEQY
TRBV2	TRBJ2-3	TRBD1	ASRWDRDSDTQY
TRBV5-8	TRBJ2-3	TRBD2	ASSVRRGTNTDTQY
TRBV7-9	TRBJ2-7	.	ASSLGGLSYEQY
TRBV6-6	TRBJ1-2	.	ASSYSTGNYGYT
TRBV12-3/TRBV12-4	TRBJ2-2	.	ASSRTNTGELF
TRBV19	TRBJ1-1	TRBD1	ASSPLRGRTTEAF
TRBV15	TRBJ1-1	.	ATSSGWSGTGTEAF
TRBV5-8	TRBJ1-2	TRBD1	ASSLGGTDSNYGYT
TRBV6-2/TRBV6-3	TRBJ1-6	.	ASSYGQRDSPLH
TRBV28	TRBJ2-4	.	ASSPLDSLAKNIQY
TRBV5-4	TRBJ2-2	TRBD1	ASSLDRGAGELF
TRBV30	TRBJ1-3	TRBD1	ACPPTGVNSGNTIY
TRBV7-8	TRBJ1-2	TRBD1	ASSSTDRGYGYT
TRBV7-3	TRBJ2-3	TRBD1	ASSSGQDNTQY
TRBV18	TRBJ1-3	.	ASSRTRLDSGNTIY
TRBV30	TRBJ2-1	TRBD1	AWTGTVGAYNEQF
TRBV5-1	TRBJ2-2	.	ASSFLGGGDTGELF
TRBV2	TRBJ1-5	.	ASQAGGSNQPQH